This TCR beta chain was documented in a study of T cell changes during pregnancy in multiple sclerosis. Libraries were prepared by immunoSEQ multiplex PCR; TCRdb keeps only in-frame clonotypes and omits some of them. The table shows some 77,000 clones, with just over 90% occurring only once. Germline assignment: CDR1 SGHTS and CDR2 YDEGEE. The CDR3 covers 16 residues. V was cut by 4 bases and J by 5 bases, with 18 bases left in between. The clonotype was recovered from a female donor in good health, enrolled as a control in a pregnancy study. Material: peripheral blood, obtained in the second trimester of pregnancy. The chain has TRBV5-8 and TRBJ1-4, with D unclear. The CDR3 DNA follows: TGTGCCAGCAGCCCCACCGGGCGGACGGGGAATGAAAAACTGTTTTTT. It specifies CASSPTGRTGNEKLFF.